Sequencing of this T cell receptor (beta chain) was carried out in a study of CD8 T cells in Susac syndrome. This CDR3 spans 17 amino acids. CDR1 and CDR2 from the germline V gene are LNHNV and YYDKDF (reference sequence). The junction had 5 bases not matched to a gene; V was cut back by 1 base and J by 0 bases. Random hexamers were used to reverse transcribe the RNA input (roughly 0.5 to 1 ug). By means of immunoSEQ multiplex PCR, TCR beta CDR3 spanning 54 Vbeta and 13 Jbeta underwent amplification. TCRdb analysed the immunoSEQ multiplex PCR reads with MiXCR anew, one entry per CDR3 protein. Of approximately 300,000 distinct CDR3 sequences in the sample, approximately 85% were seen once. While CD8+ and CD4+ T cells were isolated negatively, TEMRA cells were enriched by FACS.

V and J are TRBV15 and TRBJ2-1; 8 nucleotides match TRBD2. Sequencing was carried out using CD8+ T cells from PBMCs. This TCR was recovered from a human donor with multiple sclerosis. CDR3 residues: CATSRGLASGSYNEQFF. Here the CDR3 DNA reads TGTGCCACCAGCAGAGGACTAGCGAGCGGCTCCTACAATGAGCAGTTCTTC.